The rows below give T cell receptor beta chains drawn from one sample of a study of siplizumab effects on memory and regulatory T cells. This table comes from immunoSEQ multiplex PCR, and its TCRdb copy is limited to in-frame clones, with some not included. The sample contains 100,000 or so clones, 93% of which appear only once. Material for sequencing was CD4+ T cells sorted from blood. These receptors all stem from a human donor in good health. The CDR3 runs from the conserved cysteine through the conserved F or W. Fields, in order: CDR3 DNA, CDR3 protein, clone size, V gene, J gene, D gene. A D gene is named only where the DNA matches it firmly. Not all rows give a size; the values are once, few, many and, for expanded clones, a class.

TGCAGCGCCTCTACCCTGAACACTGAAGCTTTCTTT	CSASTLNTEAFF	few	TRBV29-1	TRBJ1-1	-
TGTGCCAGCAGACTAGCCGGACCAAACACCGGGGAGCTGTTTTTT	CASRLAGPNTGELFF	once	TRBV7-2	TRBJ2-2	-
TGTGCCAGCAGCTTAGGGGACGGGAGGGTGTACGAGCAGTACTTC	CASSLGDGRVYEQYF	-	TRBV11-3	TRBJ2-7	TRBD2
TGCGCCAGCAGCCTGACAGAAAGCACAGATACGCAGTATTTT	CASSLTESTDTQYF	-	TRBV5-1	TRBJ2-3	-
TGTGCCAGCAATTTGGACGGGGGAAACTATGGCTACACCTTC	CASNLDGGNYGYTF	-	TRBV2	TRBJ1-2	-
TGTGCCGGGGCCCGGACTAGCGCCATCACAGATACGCAGTATTTT	CAGARTSAITDTQYF	once	TRBV5-4	TRBJ2-3	TRBD2
TGCGCCAGCAGCTTAGGGACAGGGGCTCAATATAATTCACCCCTCCACTTT	CASSLGTGAQYNSPLHF	-	TRBV5-1	TRBJ1-6	TRBD1
TGTGCCTGGAGTAGGGGCCCCACGAGTGAAAAACTGTTTTTT	CAWSRGPTSEKLFF	once	TRBV30	TRBJ1-4	-
TGTGCCAGCAGTCGACAGGGGAATCAGCCCCAGCATTTT	CASSRQGNQPQHF	-	TRBV2	TRBJ1-5	TRBD1
TGTGCCAGCAGCTTAGCAGCTATGAACACTGAAGCTTTCTTT	CASSLAAMNTEAFF	-	TRBV7-6	TRBJ1-1	-
TGTGCCAGCAGCTTAGAGGGGAACACTGAAGCTTTCTTT	CASSLEGNTEAFF	-	TRBV7-9	TRBJ1-1	-
TGTGCCAGCAGTTACTCGACCTCTCTGGGAGCTGAAGCTTTCTTT	CASSYSTSLGAEAFF	-	TRBV6-5	TRBJ1-1	-
TGTGCCAGCAGTATGGGACAGGGGATTAACAATGAGCAGTTCTTC	CASSMGQGINNEQFF	-	TRBV2	TRBJ2-1	TRBD1
TGTGCCAGCAGCTTGGGGGCTGGGAGTGAAAAACTGTTTTTT	CASSLGAGSEKLFF	-	TRBV7-9	TRBJ1-4	-
TGTGCCAGCAGCCACTCGGGGACTGGGGCCAACGTCCTGACTTTC	CASSHSGTGANVLTF	-	TRBV14	TRBJ2-6	-
TGTGCCAGCTCACCCTTACAGGGGCAGTTGGACACTGAAGCTTTCTTT	CASSPLQGQLDTEAFF	-	TRBV18	TRBJ1-1	TRBD1
TGTGCCAGCAGCATCAGGGAGGTGGGCGCTTTCTTT	CASSIREVGAFF	-	TRBV5-5	TRBJ1-1	-
TGTGCCAGCAACGGGGTACAATCCCATATTAGCAATCAGCCCCAGCATTTT	CASNGVQSHISNQPQHF	-	TRBV6-4	TRBJ1-5	-
TGTGCCAGCAGCGTAGAAGGACGCGAGACCCAGTACTTC	CASSVEGRETQYF	-	TRBV9	TRBJ2-5	-
TGTGCCAGCAGGCCTCGGTCGGGCGGTGGCTACACCTTC	CASRPRSGGGYTF	-	TRBV25-1	TRBJ1-2	-
TGCGCCAGCAGCTCGGCACCTCCCGGCCCGGGGGCCCAAGAGACCCAGTACTTC	CASSSAPPGPGAQETQYF	-	TRBV5-1	TRBJ2-5	-
TGTGCCAGCAGCCCGGGACAGGGTTCTTCTTCACCCCTCCACTTT	CASSPGQGSSSPLHF	-	TRBV5-6	TRBJ1-6	TRBD1
TGTGCCAGCAGCTCACGGGGACTAGCAGGGTATGAGCAGTTCTTC	CASSSRGLAGYEQFF	-	TRBV9	TRBJ2-1	TRBD2
TGTGCCAGCAGTGACGGGGGGGGCTATGGCTACACCTTC	CASSDGGGYGYTF	-	TRBV6-4	TRBJ1-2	-
TGTGCCAGCAGCCCGACTAGCGGGATGTACAATGAGCAGTTCTTC	CASSPTSGMYNEQFF	once	TRBV7-8	TRBJ2-1	TRBD2
TGTGCCAGCAGCCGCAACAGGGAGATGGAGACCCAGTACTTC	CASSRNREMETQYF	-	TRBV7-2	TRBJ2-5	-
TGTGCCAGCAGTTACAAGGGACAGGGAATACAGGGCTACACCTTC	CASSYKGQGIQGYTF	-	TRBV6-6	TRBJ1-2	TRBD1
TGTGCCAGCAGTGAAGCGCGTGGGCTAAATTCACCCCTCCACTTT	CASSEARGLNSPLHF	-	TRBV6-1	TRBJ1-6	-
TGTGCCAGCAGTTACTCGGCCATAGGCGAGCAGTACTTC	CASSYSAIGEQYF	-	TRBV6-5	TRBJ2-7	-
TGTGCCATCAGCGGGGCTAGCGGGGGGTTGGATACGCAGTATTTT	CAISGASGGLDTQYF	-	TRBV10-3	TRBJ2-3	TRBD2
TGTGCCAGCAGCCCCGGTGGGAGGACTGAAGCTTTCTTT	CASSPGGRTEAFF	-	TRBV9	TRBJ1-1	-
TGTGCCAGCAGCGCACAGGGGGGGAGCTACGTGCAGTTCTTC	CASSAQGGSYVQFF	-	TRBV9	TRBJ2-1	-
TGTGCCAGTAGTATAGCCGTCCTCTACGAGCAGTACTTC	CASSIAVLYEQYF	-	TRBV19	TRBJ2-7	-
TGTGCCAGCAGCTTGGAGATAGCGGGCTTCTACGAGCAGTACTTC	CASSLEIAGFYEQYF	-	TRBV5-4	TRBJ2-7	TRBD2
TGTGCCAGCAGCGACAGACAGGGCGGCAATAGCAATCAGCCCCAGCATTTT	CASSDRQGGNSNQPQHF	once	TRBV11-3	TRBJ1-5	TRBD1
TGTGCCAGCAGTTACCGGGTAACGGACATCGCCTACGAGCAGTACTTC	CASSYRVTDIAYEQYF	-	TRBV6-5	TRBJ2-7	-
TGTGCCAGCAGCAATGGAGCTAGCACAGATACGCAGTATTTT	CASSNGASTDTQYF	-	TRBV7-3	TRBJ2-3	-